A single sample is the source of the 25 T cell receptor beta chains below, sequenced in a study of shared clonotypes between healthy human individuals. Assay used: immunoSEQ multiplex PCR; TCRdb lists only in-frame clones, some missing. The sample records under 2,000,000 clones, about 95% being singletons. In the naive CD8 group, cells lacked CD45RO and were positively selected for CCR7, so terminally differentiated effector memory CD45RA+ cells were left out. The sample comprised naive CD8+ T cells sorted from blood. The source is a man between 18 and 35 years old in good health.

This rearrangement joins TRBV30 to TRBJ2-7, with 10 nucleotides matching TRBD1. The V gene end was trimmed by 0 bases and the J gene end by 2 bases; junction bases not matched to a gene: 7. The CDR3 is 16 amino acids. Germline V gene lookup returns CDR1 GTSNPN and CDR2 SVGIG (reference sequence). CDR3 sequence: CAWSVRTGQGPYEQYF. DNA for the CDR3: TGTGCCTGGAGTGTACGAACGGGACAGGGGCCCTACGAGCAGTACTTC.

The chain is built from TRBV28 and TRBJ2-7, with a possible D match to TRBD2 (6 bases). V was clipped by 6 bases and J by 7 bases, with 19 bases between them. The CDR3 has 14 residues. Germline assignment: CDR1 MDHEN and CDR2 SYDVKM. The CDR3 DNA follows: TGTGCCAGCAGCCAGCTGGGGAAGGAGGGTGAGCAGTACTTC. Translated: CASSQLGKEGEQYF.

The gene calls are TRBV2 and TRBJ1-4; D is unclear. V was trimmed by 1 base and J by 8 bases, leaving 11 bases between them. The CDR3 has 14 residues. Germline V lookup: CDR1 SNHLY, CDR2 FYNNEI. The CDR3 spells CASSEVSSFEKLFF. For the CDR3, the DNA is TGTGCCAGCAGTGAAGTGAGCAGCTTCGAAAAACTGTTTTTT.

The V gene is TRBV7-9, the J gene TRBJ2-2, with TRBD2 as a possible D gene (5 bases). V was pared by 1 base and J by 4 bases, with 7 bases between. The germline CDR1 and CDR2 sequences are SEHNR and FQNEAQ (reference sequence). The CDR3 loop spans 14 amino acids. CDR3 sequence reads: CASSLVRATGELFF. The CDR3 DNA reads as TGTGCCAGCAGCTTAGTGAGGGCCACCGGGGAGCTGTTTTTT.

The rearrangement links TRBV6-6 to TRBJ2-7; possible D gene TRBD2, 5 bases. There are 14 residues in the CDR3. With 5 bases removed from V and 1 base from J, the gap between germline ends came to 12 bases. Looked up from germline, CDR1 is MNHNY and CDR2 is SVGAGI (reference sequence). The CDR3 nucleotides are TGTGCCAGCAGTCTCAGCGGCAGATCCTACGAGCAGTACTTC. Encoded protein: CASSLSGRSYEQYF.

The chain carries TRBV6-1 and TRBJ2-1, with D possibly being TRBD1 (5 bases). The V and J ends lost 0 bases and 0 bases respectively, with 12 bases between them. The CDR3 loop spans 17 amino acids. Germline lookup yields CDR1 MNHNS and CDR2 SASEGT. DNA for the CDR3: TGTGCCAGCAGTGAAGCAGAAGGGGTACCCTCCTACAATGAGCAGTTCTTC. Protein product: CASSEAEGVPSYNEQFF.

The chain recombines TRBV5-4 with TRBJ2-1; D unclear. CDR1 and CDR2 from the germline V gene are SGHNT and YYREEE (reference sequence). V was clipped by 4 bases and J by 5 bases, with 10 bases between them. This CDR3 has 13 amino acids. The CDR3 DNA follows: TGTGCCAGCAGCCATGAGGCTAACAATGAGCAGTTCTTC. Encoded protein: CASSHEANNEQFF.

This clone was observed once. CDR3 nucleotide sequence: TGTGCCAGCAGCCCATCAGGCGGACCGAACACCGGGGAGCTGTTTTTT. This codes for CASSPSGGPNTGELFF. This sequence joins TRBV7-9 and TRBJ2-2; D gene ambiguous. Between the trimmed V and J ends, which lost 5 bases and 0 bases, there was a span of 13 bases. Per germline, CDR1 SEHNR and CDR2 FQNEAQ (reference sequence). CDR3 size: 16 residues.

The rearrangement joins TRBV9 to TRBJ2-1; D uncertain. The V and J ends lost 1 base and 0 bases respectively, with 11 bases between them. Germline V CDR1 and CDR2: SGDLS, YYNGEE. This CDR3 has 16 amino acids. The CDR3 nucleotides are TGTGCCAGCAGCGTATATGGGGATCTCTCCTACAATGAGCAGTTCTTC. It specifies CASSVYGDLSYNEQFF.

The chain links TRBV10-1 to TRBJ1-5; 7 bases match TRBD1. The CDR3 spans 17 residues. CDR1 WNHNN and CDR2 SYGVQD come from the germline V gene (reference sequence). V trimming: 8 bases; J trimming: 1 base; junction bases outside the gene matches: 14. The CDR3 sequence: CASFPYPRGESNQPQHF. In DNA, the CDR3 is TGCGCCAGCTTCCCTTACCCCAGGGGGGAAAGCAATCAGCCCCAGCATTTT.

The gene calls are TRBV7-9 and TRBJ2-1; TRBD2 matches 16 bases. Looked up from germline, CDR1 is SEHNR and CDR2 is FQNEAQ (reference sequence). V lost 5 bases, J lost 6 bases, and 7 bases stayed unmatched. This CDR3 comprises 17 residues. CDR3 DNA: TGTGCCAGCAGCATTCCGGGACTAGCGGGAGGGATCAATGAGCAGTTCTTC. This codes for CASSIPGLAGGINEQFF.

To note about this clone: The junction departs from the called germline gene at one end, perhaps through a read error. The chain combines TRBV27 with TRBJ1-5; D gene uncertain. Germline CDR1 reads MNHEY; CDR2 reads SMNVEV (reference sequence). This CDR3 spans 12 amino acids. The CDR3 sequence: CASQRPLPPRDF. DNA for the CDR3: TGTGCCAGCCAGAGACCCCTACCCCCTAGGGATTTT.

This chain uses TRBV5-8 with TRBJ1-5, with D possibly being TRBD1 (6 bases). V was cut by 7 bases and J by 5 bases, with 13 bases left in between. The CDR3 length is 13 residues. Germline V lookup: CDR1 SGHTS, CDR2 YDEGEE. CDR3 bases: TGTGCCAGCTGGAACAGGGTTGATCAGCCCCAGCATTTT. Protein: CASWNRVDQPQHF.

The genes are TRBV4-3 and TRBJ2-3; perhaps TRBD1 as D (6 bases). Germline-derived CDR1 and CDR2 are LGHNA and YSLEER. CDR3 length: 16 amino acids. V dropped 4 bases and J dropped 4 bases, with 18 bases sitting between them. The CDR3 loop is CASSLERTASADTQYF. As DNA, the CDR3 is TGCGCCAGCAGCCTCGAACGGACAGCTTCTGCAGATACGCAGTATTTT.

CDR3 protein: CASSSRLAGDTTDTQYF. The DNA of the CDR3 is TGTGCCAGCAGTTCCCGACTAGCGGGGGATACCACAGATACGCAGTATTTT. The chain links TRBV27 to TRBJ2-3; 12 positions agree with TRBD2. Germline V gene lookup returns CDR1 MNHEY and CDR2 SMNVEV (reference sequence). After removal of 4 bases from V and 2 bases from J, the junction contained 7 bases not matched to a gene. This CDR3 is 17 amino acids long.

V usage is TRBV4-3 and J usage is TRBJ2-5; 12 bases map to TRBD2. The CDR3 length is 16 residues. CDR1 LGHNA and CDR2 YSLEER come from the germline V gene. V lost 4 bases and J lost 2; bases outside the gene matches: 5. The CDR3 DNA sequence: TGCGCCAGCAGCCCACTAGCGGGAGGCCTTCAAGAGACCCAGTACTTC. The encoded protein is CASSPLAGGLQETQYF.

As to this clone: Germline and junction disagree at one end, which may indicate a read error. This sequence joins TRBV5-4 and TRBJ1-2; 7 bases are a match to TRBD1. The CDR3 contains 11 residues. Germline V gene lookup returns CDR1 SGHNT and CDR2 YYREEE (reference sequence). The CDR3, as DNA: TGTGCCAGCAGCTGGGGGGACAGAACGAGCTTC. Protein: CASSWGDRTSF.

The gene calls are TRBV29-1 and TRBJ1-1; 7 bases line up with TRBD1. Germline CDR1 reads SQVTM; CDR2 reads ANQGSEA. This CDR3 is 14 amino acids long. V gave up 3 bases and J gave up 8 bases; unmatched junction bases: 12. Written as DNA, the CDR3 is TGCAGCGTTGAGATAGGGGGCGCGGAGCTCGAAGCTTTCTTT. It codes for CSVEIGGAELEAFF.

The V gene is TRBV27, the J gene TRBJ1-4, with 7 bases that match TRBD1. Germline lookup yields CDR1 MNHEY and CDR2 SMNVEV (reference sequence). This CDR3 contains 16 residues. J lost 1 base, V lost 5 bases, and 7 bases had no gene match. CDR3 in amino acids: CASSVRGLITNEKLFF. The CDR3 bases are TGTGCCAGCAGTGTTAGGGGGCTGATAACTAATGAAAAACTGTTTTTT.

Concerning this clone: Other nucleotide sequences in the sample specify the same CDR3. The rearrangement joins TRBV7-8 to TRBJ2-7; D is possibly TRBD1 or TRBD2 (5 bases each). The CDR3 is 14 amino acids. CDR1 SGHVS and CDR2 FQNEAQ come from the germline V gene. The V end was cut by 4 bases, the J end by 2 bases, with 12 bases between. The CDR3 spells CASSSGTGTYEQYF. The CDR3 nucleotides are TGTGCCAGCAGCTCCGGGACGGGGACCTACGAGCAGTACTTC.

The chain uses TRBV6-5 and TRBJ1-5, with D perhaps matching TRBD1 (5 bases). CDR3 length equals 14 residues. With 10 bases removed from V and 3 bases from J, the gap between germline ends came to 16 bases. Germline CDR1 is MNHEY and CDR2 is SVGAGI. CDR3 in amino acids: CATALGGTNQPQHF. The DNA for the CDR3 is TGTGCCACGGCTCTCGGGGGTACCAATCAGCCCCAGCATTTT.

The genes are TRBV10-1 and TRBJ2-7; tentatively, D is TRBD1 or TRBD2 (5 bases each). V was shortened by 0 bases and J by 5 bases, with 8 bases between the two germline ends. The CDR3 is made up of 13 amino acids. Germline V lookup: CDR1 WNHNN, CDR2 SYGVQD (reference sequence). The CDR3 DNA is TGCGCCAGCAGTGAGTCGGGGGACCACGAGCAGTACTTC. It encodes CASSESGDHEQYF.

V is TRBV11-2 and J is TRBJ2-7; 10 positions match TRBD1. This CDR3 comprises 15 residues. Losses at the gene ends were 1 base for V and 4 bases for J; bases not matched to a gene: 4. Germline V gene data show CDR1 as SGHAT and CDR2 as FQNNGV. CDR3 protein: CASSLVGTGVYEQYF. In DNA form, the CDR3 reads TGTGCCAGCAGCTTAGTCGGGACAGGGGTTTACGAGCAGTACTTC.

The chain is built from TRBV27 and TRBJ1-2; D gene uncertain. V was pared by 8 bases and J by 7 bases, with 14 bases between. Germline-derived CDR1 and CDR2 are MNHEY and SMNVEV (reference sequence). The CDR3 extends over 12 amino acids. The CDR3 DNA sequence: TGTGCCAGCGGCAAAGAGGAGGGTGGCTACACCTTC. Translation: CASGKEEGGYTF.

The DNA for the CDR3 is TGTGCCAGCAGCTTAGGATCTAGCTACTCCGAGCAGTACTTC. Its translation is CASSLGSSYSEQYF. The chain joins TRBV7-8 to TRBJ2-7; D possibly corresponds to TRBD2 (5 bases). This CDR3 comprises 14 residues. Germline V gene sequence: CDR1 SGHVS, CDR2 FQNEAQ. V dropped 1 base and J dropped 6 bases, with 13 bases sitting between them.